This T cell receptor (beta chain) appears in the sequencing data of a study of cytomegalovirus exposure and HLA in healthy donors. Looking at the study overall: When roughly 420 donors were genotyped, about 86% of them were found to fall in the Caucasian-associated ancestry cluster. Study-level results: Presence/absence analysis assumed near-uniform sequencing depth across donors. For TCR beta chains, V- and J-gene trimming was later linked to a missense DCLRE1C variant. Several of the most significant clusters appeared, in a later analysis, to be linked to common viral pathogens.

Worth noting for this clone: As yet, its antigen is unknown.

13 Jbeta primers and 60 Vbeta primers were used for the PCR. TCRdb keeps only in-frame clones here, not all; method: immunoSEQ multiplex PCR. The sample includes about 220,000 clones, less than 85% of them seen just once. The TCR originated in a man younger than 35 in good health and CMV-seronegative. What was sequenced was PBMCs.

The CDR3 DNA reads TGTGCTAGTGGAAACATCGACATCTACGAGCAGTACTTC. Translated, it gives CASGNIDIYEQYF. The chain joins TRBV12-5 to TRBJ2-7; unclear D gene. Germline CDR1 and CDR2: LGHNT and FRNRAP. The CDR3 has 13 amino acids. Trimming took 6 bases from V and 3 from J, leaving 12 bases between them.